This T cell receptor (beta chain) was identified in a study of OX40 agonist ivuxolimab in advanced cancers. The wider study: Patients undergoing dose escalation presented with hepatocellular carcinoma, melanoma, renal cell or head and neck cancer. Of the participants, under 50% had some prior anti-PD-1, anti-PD-L1 or anti-CTLA-4 therapy, which was allowed. Study-wide findings and caveats: The study observed clonal expansion of CD4+ and CD8+ blood T cells by week 6 at 0.1 to 3.0 mg/kg. People who partly responded at 0.1-3.0 mg/kg had some of the least clonal expansion seen.

After removal of 4 bases from V and 3 bases from J, the junction contained 6 bases not matched to a gene. The CDR3 runs to 15 residues. Germline V gene sequence: CDR1 SGHDT, CDR2 YYEEEE. This clone was seen only a few times. Antigen specificity is unknown. Repertoires were generated with immunoSEQ multiplex PCR, while TCRdb's copy carries only in-frame clones and drops some. The table lists tens of thousands of clones, more than 75% of them singletons. This specimen consisted of CD4+ or CD8+ T cells sorted from blood, obtained in a trial of the OX40 agonist ivuxolimab. The chain links TRBV5-6 to TRBJ2-1, with 8 bases matching TRBD1. The receptor's source is an adult with an advanced solid tumor such as melanoma, head and neck, liver or kidney cancer. The CDR3 reads CASSQDRAGYNEQFF. Here the CDR3 DNA reads TGTGCCAGCAGCCAGGACAGGGCGGGCTACAATGAGCAGTTCTTC. Complete variable domain (other parts from reference TRBV5-6 and TRBJ2-1): DAGVTQSPTHLIKTRGQQVTLRCSPKSGHDTVSWYQQALGQGPQFIFQYYEEEERQRGNFPDRFSGHQFPNYSSELNVNALLLGDSALYLCASSQDRAGYNEQFFGPGTRLTVL.